Here is one T cell receptor beta chain with its context. Its antigen is not known. Its ends do not fully match the called genes, so a read error is possible. The CDR3 has 12 amino acids. The germline gives CDR1 SGDLS, CDR2 YYNGEE. A universal primer binding site was introduced by template switching. The final cDNA contained unique molecular identifiers. TCRdb passed the 5' RACE reads through MiXCR, listing each CDR3 protein once. Of some 1,700,000 distinct CDR3 sequences in the sample, under 35% were seen once. The data stem from a study of identical twins. Overall study findings and caveats: Monozygotic twins shared more out-of-frame TCR alpha than recombination models predicted. Fewer insertions marked abundant cord blood beta clonotypes; young adult naive trended weakly, memory not at all.

Every donor was a healthy Caucasian. This TCR was sampled from a newborn girl in good health. This sequence joins TRBV9 and TRBJ2-1, with D perhaps given as TRBD1 or TRBD2 (5 bases each). Sequencing used cord blood. The CDR3 DNA sequence: TGTGTCAGCAGCGCCGGGGCCAATGAGCAGTTCTTC. Encoded protein: CVSSAGANEQFF.